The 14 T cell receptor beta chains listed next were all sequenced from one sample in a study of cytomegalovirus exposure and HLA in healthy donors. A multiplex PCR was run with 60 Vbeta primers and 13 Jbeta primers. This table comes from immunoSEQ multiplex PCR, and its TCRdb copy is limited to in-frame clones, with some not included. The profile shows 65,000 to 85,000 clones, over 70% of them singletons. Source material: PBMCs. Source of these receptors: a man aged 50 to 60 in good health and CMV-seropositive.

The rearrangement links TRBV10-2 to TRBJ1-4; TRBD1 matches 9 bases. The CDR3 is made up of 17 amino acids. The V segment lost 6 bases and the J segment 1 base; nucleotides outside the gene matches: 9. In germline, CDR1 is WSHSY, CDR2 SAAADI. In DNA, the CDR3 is TGCGCCAGCAGGGACAGGGGTGTCATGCGAACTAATGAAAAACTGTTTTTT. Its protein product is CASRDRGVMRTNEKLFF.

DNA for the CDR3: TGTGCCAGCAGTTGGGACAGATTTTCCTACAATGAGCAGTTCTTC. Translated, it gives CASSWDRFSYNEQFF. The gene calls are TRBV6-1 and TRBJ2-1, with 7 positions matching TRBD1. The CDR3 is made up of 15 amino acids. Trimming cost V 5 bases and J 1 base; bases outside gene matches: 5. The V gene's germline CDR1 is MNHNS and CDR2 SASEGT.

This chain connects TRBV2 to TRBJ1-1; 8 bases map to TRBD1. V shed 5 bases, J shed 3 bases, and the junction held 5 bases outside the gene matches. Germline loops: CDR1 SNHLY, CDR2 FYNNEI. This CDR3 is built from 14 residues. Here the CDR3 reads CASSSDRAYTEAFF. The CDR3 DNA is TGTGCCAGCAGTTCGGACAGGGCATACACTGAAGCTTTCTTT.

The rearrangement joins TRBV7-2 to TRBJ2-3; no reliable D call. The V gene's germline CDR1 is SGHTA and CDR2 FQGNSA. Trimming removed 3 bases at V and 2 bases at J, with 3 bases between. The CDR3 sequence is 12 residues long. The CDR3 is CASSFNTDTQYF. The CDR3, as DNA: TGTGCCAGCAGCTTCAACACAGATACGCAGTATTTT.

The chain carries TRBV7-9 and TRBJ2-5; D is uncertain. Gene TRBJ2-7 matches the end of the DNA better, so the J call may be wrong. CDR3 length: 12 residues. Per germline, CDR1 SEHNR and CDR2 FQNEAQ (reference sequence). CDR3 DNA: TGTGCCAGCAGCTTCGGTGTTTACGAGCAGTACTTC. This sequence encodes CASSFGVYEQYF.

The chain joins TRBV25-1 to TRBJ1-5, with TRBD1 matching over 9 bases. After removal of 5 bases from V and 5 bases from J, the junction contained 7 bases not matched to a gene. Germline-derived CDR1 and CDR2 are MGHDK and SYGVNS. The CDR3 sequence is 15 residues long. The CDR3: CASSKSGQGYQPQHF. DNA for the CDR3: TGTGCCAGCAGTAAGTCGGGACAGGGCTATCAGCCCCAGCATTTT.

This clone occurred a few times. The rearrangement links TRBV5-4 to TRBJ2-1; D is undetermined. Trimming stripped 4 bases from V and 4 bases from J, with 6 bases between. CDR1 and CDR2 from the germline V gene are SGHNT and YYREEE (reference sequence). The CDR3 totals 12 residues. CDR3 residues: CASSLSYNEQFF. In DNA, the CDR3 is TGTGCCAGCAGCCTTTCTTACAATGAGCAGTTCTTC.

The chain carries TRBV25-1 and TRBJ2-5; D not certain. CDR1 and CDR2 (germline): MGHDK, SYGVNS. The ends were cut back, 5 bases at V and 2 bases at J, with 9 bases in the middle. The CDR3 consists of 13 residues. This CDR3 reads CASSLFLQETQYF. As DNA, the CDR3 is TGTGCCAGCAGTCTATTCCTTCAAGAGACCCAGTACTTC. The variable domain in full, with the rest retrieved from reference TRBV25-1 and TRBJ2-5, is EADIYQTPRYLVIGTGKKITLECSQTMGHDKMYWYQQDPGMELHLIHYSYGVNSTEKGDLSSESTVSRIRTEHFPLTLESARPSHTSQYLCASSLFLQETQYFGPGTRLLVL.

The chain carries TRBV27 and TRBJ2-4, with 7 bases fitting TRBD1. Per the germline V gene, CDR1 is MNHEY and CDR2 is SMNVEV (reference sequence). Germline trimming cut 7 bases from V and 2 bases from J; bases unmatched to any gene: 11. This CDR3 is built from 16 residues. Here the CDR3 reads CASMRTGAVSKNIQYF. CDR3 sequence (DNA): TGTGCCAGCATGAGAACAGGGGCTGTTTCCAAAAACATTCAGTACTTC.

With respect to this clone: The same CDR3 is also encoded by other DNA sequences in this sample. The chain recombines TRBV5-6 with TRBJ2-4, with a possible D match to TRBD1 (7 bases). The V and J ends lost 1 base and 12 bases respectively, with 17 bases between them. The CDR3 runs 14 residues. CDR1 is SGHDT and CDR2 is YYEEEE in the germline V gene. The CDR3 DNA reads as TGTGCCAGCAGCTTGACGGGAGTAGGGGACAGTCAGTACTTC. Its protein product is CASSLTGVGDSQYF.

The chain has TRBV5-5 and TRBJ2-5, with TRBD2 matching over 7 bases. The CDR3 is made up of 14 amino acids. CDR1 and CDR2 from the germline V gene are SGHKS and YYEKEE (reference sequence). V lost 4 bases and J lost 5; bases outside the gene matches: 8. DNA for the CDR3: TGTGCCAGCAGCCTGGGGGGGGTCTGGGAGACCCAGTACTTC. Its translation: CASSLGGVWETQYF.

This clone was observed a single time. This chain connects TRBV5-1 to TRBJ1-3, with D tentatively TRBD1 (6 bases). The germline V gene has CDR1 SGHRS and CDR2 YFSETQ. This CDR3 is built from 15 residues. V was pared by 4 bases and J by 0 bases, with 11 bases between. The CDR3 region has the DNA TGCGCCAGCAGCGAGGACAGCAGCTCTGGAAACACCATATATTTT. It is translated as CASSEDSSSGNTIYF.

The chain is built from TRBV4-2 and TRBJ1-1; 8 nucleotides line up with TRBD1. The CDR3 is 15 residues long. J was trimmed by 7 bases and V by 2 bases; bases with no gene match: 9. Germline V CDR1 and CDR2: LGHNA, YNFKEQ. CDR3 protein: CASSQTDRGSVEAFF. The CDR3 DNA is TGTGCCAGCAGCCAAACCGACAGGGGAAGTGTTGAAGCTTTCTTT.

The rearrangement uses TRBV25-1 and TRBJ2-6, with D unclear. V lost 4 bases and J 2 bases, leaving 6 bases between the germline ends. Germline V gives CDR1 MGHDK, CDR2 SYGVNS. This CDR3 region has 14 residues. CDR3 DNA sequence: TGTGCCAGCAGTGGGCAGGCTGGGGCCAACGTCCTGACTTTC. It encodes CASSGQAGANVLTF.